The 24 T cell receptor beta chains given below trace back to one sample, sequenced in a study of technical replicates of blood from a few donors (TCRdb year 2017). Preparation of the library involved the immunoSEQ multiplex PCR assay. TCRdb obtained this table from immuneACCESS and retained in-frame rearrangements with V and J assigned. These tables miss some clones; where compared with another copy, unresolved V genes account for less than half of the shortfall, and the remainder is unexplained. This sample comprises 75,000 to 90,000 clones, 93% of them detected only once. The ten largest make up 0.2% to 0.25% of the sample. Sample: T cells isolated from PBMCs. Receptors were obtained from a human donor in good health.

The chain carries TRBV14 and TRBJ1-5; D unresolved. The CDR3 has 14 residues. Trimming removed 4 bases at V and 2 bases at J, with 9 bases between. CDR1 SGHDN and CDR2 FVKESK come from the germline V gene. CDR3 loop: CASSLSGGNQPQHF. In nucleotides, the CDR3 is TGTGCCAGCAGCCTGTCGGGTGGCAATCAGCCCCAGCATTTT. Using reference TRBV14 and TRBJ1-5 for the parts outside the CDR3, the full variable domain is EAGVTQFPSHSVIEKGQTVTLRCDPISGHDNLYWYRRVMGKEIKFLLHFVKESKQDESGMPNNRFLAERTGGTYSTLKVQPAELEDSGVYFCASSLSGGNQPQHFGDGTRLSIL.

The chain uses TRBV10-3 and TRBJ2-3, with 14 bases lining up with TRBD2. The V gene end was trimmed by 8 bases and the J gene end by 4 bases; junction bases not matched to a gene: 5. The CDR3 is made up of 15 amino acids. Per the germline V gene, CDR1 is ENHRY and CDR2 is SYGVKD. For the CDR3, the DNA is TGTGCCATCCGCGAGACTAGCGGGGGGGCAGATACGCAGTATTTT. This codes for CAIRETSGGADTQYF.

The rearrangement joins TRBV15 to TRBJ2-3, with 12 bases matching TRBD2. Germline values: CDR1 LNHNV, CDR2 YYDKDF (reference sequence). CDR3 length: 16 amino acids. The trim removed 3 bases at V and 11 bases at J, leaving 12 bases unmatched. The CDR3 DNA is TGTGCCACCAGCAGTCTAGCGGGAGGGCCGGAGGTGGTGCAGTATTTT. This translates into CATSSLAGGPEVVQYF.

The chain combines TRBV29-1 with TRBJ1-3; D is undetermined. V lost 4 bases and J lost 2, with 9 bases in between. This CDR3 has 13 amino acids. The germline V gene encodes CDR1 SQVTM and CDR2 ANQGSEA. CDR3 DNA sequence: TGCAGCGTTGGGACTGCCCCTGGAAACACCATATATTTT. Its protein product is CSVGTAPGNTIYF.

This sequence joins TRBV6-1 and TRBJ2-7; possible D gene TRBD1, 6 bases. V lost 5 bases, J lost 2 bases, and 16 bases lay in between. The CDR3 has 15 amino acids. Germline V gene data show CDR1 as MNHNS and CDR2 as SASEGT. CDR3 in DNA: TGTGCCAGCAGTAAACACGCCGGGACACCCTACGAGCAGTACTTC. Its protein product is CASSKHAGTPYEQYF.

This clone was seen just once. This chain joins TRBV6-1 and TRBJ1-4; 7 nucleotides align to TRBD1. The germline CDR1 and CDR2 sequences are MNHNS and SASEGT. The CDR3 is made up of 14 amino acids. Trimming at V came to 10 bases and at J to 10 bases, leaving 15 bases not matched to a gene. For the CDR3, the DNA is TGTGCCACGATACGAGGGGGCGCCGAGGGAAAACTGTTTTTT. It translates to CATIRGGAEGKLFF.

This clone was found a few times. The rearrangement links TRBV2 to TRBJ2-1; D remains unclear. Trimming took off 3 bases at V and 5 bases at J, with 11 bases between the two ends. The CDR3 spans 14 residues. Germline-derived CDR1 and CDR2 are SNHLY and FYNNEI. CDR3: CASSERVFNNEQFF. The CDR3, as DNA: TGTGCCAGCAGTGAGCGCGTCTTTAACAATGAGCAGTTCTTC.

This chain links TRBV6-6 with TRBJ2-1, with D tentatively TRBD2 (5 bases). This CDR3 is built from 15 residues. Looked up from germline, CDR1 is MNHNY and CDR2 is SVGAGI (reference sequence). V was shortened by 10 bases and J by 2 bases, with 18 bases between the two germline ends. The CDR3 coding sequence is TGTGCCACCCGGCCCCTGAGGGATGCCTACAATGAGCAGTTCTTC. It specifies CATRPLRDAYNEQFF.

The table lists this clone with a count of one. The CDR3 reads CASSSRGGFNYTQYF. For the CDR3, the DNA is TGTGCCAGCAGCTCACGGGGGGGATTCAATTATACGCAGTATTTT. This chain connects TRBV5-4 to TRBJ2-3, with 8 bases fitting TRBD2. V lost 3 bases and J lost 7; bases outside the gene matches: 10. This CDR3 spans 15 amino acids. CDR1 is SGHNT, CDR2 YYREEE, per germline (reference sequence). Filled out from reference TRBV5-4 and TRBJ2-3, the complete variable domain reads ETGVTQSPTHLIKTRGQQVTLRCSSQSGHNTVSWYQQALGQGPQFIFQYYREEENGRGNFPPRFSGLQFPNYSSELNVNALELDDSALYLCASSSRGGFNYTQYFGPGTRLTVL.

The chain combines TRBV19 with TRBJ1-2, with TRBD1 as a possible D gene (5 bases). From germline, CDR1 is LNHDA and CDR2 SQIVND (reference sequence). The CDR3 totals 14 residues. Trimming stripped 5 bases from V and 7 bases from J, with 17 bases between. DNA of the CDR3: TGTGCCAGTAGTGGCGCGGGACCCCCGGCTGGCTACACCTTC. Residues: CASSGAGPPAGYTF.

The V and J genes are TRBV27 and TRBJ2-7; 7 bases match TRBD1. The CDR3 contains 16 residues. The V and J ends lost 0 bases and 5 bases, in that order; junction bases with no gene match: 10. Germline CDR1 is MNHEY and CDR2 is SMNVEV (reference sequence). CDR3 in DNA: TGTGCCAGCAGTTTATCTAGGGGGCACAGCGGAGACGAGCAGTACTTC. It translates to CASSLSRGHSGDEQYF.

The CDR3 loop is CATSRGDSNEKLFF. CDR3 DNA sequence: TGTGCCACCAGCAGAGGCGACAGTAATGAAAAACTGTTTTTT. The rearrangement uses TRBV15 and TRBJ1-4, with D maybe TRBD1 (5 bases). The CDR3 sequence is 14 residues long. V shed 1 base and J shed 4 bases, with 7 bases lying between them. The germline CDR1 and CDR2 sequences are LNHNV and YYDKDF (reference sequence). Drawing the rest from reference TRBV15 and TRBJ1-4, the complete variable domain is DAMVIQNPRYQVTQFGKPVTLSCSQTLNHNVMYWYQQKSSQAPKLLFHYYDKDFNNEADTPDNFQSRRPNTSFCFLDIRSPGLGDTAMYLCATSRGDSNEKLFFGSGTQLSVL.

Note on this clone: The germline gene is not matched at one end of the junction; a read error may be the cause. The CDR3 spells CALDPKQVPLASLDF. For the CDR3, the DNA is TGTGCTCTAGACCCCAAACAGGTACCACTAGCGAGCCTGGACTTC. The chain combines TRBV12-5 with TRBJ2-4; 7 nucleotides align to TRBD2. Germline CDR1 reads LGHNT; CDR2 reads FRNRAP. This CDR3 is 15 amino acids long.

The count of this clone is one. The rearrangement joins TRBV5-1 to TRBJ2-3; D not certain. The CDR3 spans 15 residues. V was pared by 0 bases and J by 0 bases, with 8 bases between. The V gene's germline CDR1 is SGHRS and CDR2 YFSETQ. The CDR3 reads CASSLGSVSTDTQYF. DNA for the CDR3: TGCGCCAGCAGCTTGGGGTCGGTAAGCACAGATACGCAGTATTTT.

A single count supports this clone. This rearrangement joins TRBV5-4 to TRBJ2-5, with 9 bases lining up with TRBD2. The CDR3 is made up of 15 amino acids. Germline V gives CDR1 SGHNT, CDR2 YYREEE (reference sequence). J gave up 1 base and V 6 bases, and 7 bases lay outside the gene matches. In DNA, the CDR3 is TGTGCCAGCACCTCTTTTAGCGGGGGCCAAGAGACCCAGTACTTC. Residues: CASTSFSGGQETQYF. Full variable domain (remainder filled in from reference TRBV5-4 and TRBJ2-5): ETGVTQSPTHLIKTRGQQVTLRCSSQSGHNTVSWYQQALGQGPQFIFQYYREEENGRGNFPPRFSGLQFPNYSSELNVNALELDDSALYLCASTSFSGGQETQYFGPGTRLLVL.

The genes are TRBV28 and TRBJ2-5, with TRBD1 matching 7 bases. The junction had 6 bases not matched to a gene; V was cut back by 10 bases and J by 1 base. Germline values: CDR1 MDHEN, CDR2 SYDVKM. The CDR3 contains 13 residues. For the CDR3, the DNA is TGTGCCACGCAGAGGGACAGCCAAGAGACCCAGTACTTC. This sequence encodes CATQRDSQETQYF.

The V and J genes are TRBV19 and TRBJ1-3, with 10 positions matching TRBD1. This CDR3 contains 13 residues. The V gene's germline CDR1 is LNHDA and CDR2 SQIVND (reference sequence). V shed 8 bases, J shed 2 bases, and the junction held 0 bases outside the gene matches. In nucleotides, the CDR3 is TGTGCCAGTGGACAGGGGGCTGGAAACACCATATATTTT. Translation: CASGQGAGNTIYF.

This sequence joins TRBV9 and TRBJ2-5; D not certain. Germline assignment: CDR1 SGDLS and CDR2 YYNGEE. This CDR3 has 15 amino acids. Trimming removed 0 bases from V and 2 bases from J, with 11 bases in between. In DNA form, the CDR3 reads TGTGCCAGCAGCGTAGGGGTGGAGATGCAAGAGACCCAGTACTTC. Translation gives CASSVGVEMQETQYF. Full variable domain (rest looked up from reference TRBV9 and TRBJ2-5): DSGVTQTPKHLITATGQRVTLRCSPRSGDLSVYWYQQSLDQGLQFLIQYYNGEERAKGNILERFSAQQFPDLHSELNLSSLELGDSALYFCASSVGVEMQETQYFGPGTRLLVL.

The chain is built from TRBV6-6 and TRBJ2-7; D might be TRBD1 (6 bases). This CDR3 comprises 11 residues. Trimming left V 5 bases short and J 6 bases short, with 8 bases between. The germline V gene encodes CDR1 MNHNY and CDR2 SVGAGI (reference sequence). The CDR3 protein is CASSRDIEQYF. CDR3 nucleotides: TGTGCCAGCAGTCGGGACATCGAGCAGTACTTC.

This clone has only one observation. The V call is TRBV5-6, the J call TRBJ1-2, with 7 bases matching TRBD1. This CDR3 has 16 residues. Germline assignment: CDR1 SGHDT and CDR2 YYEEEE. The trim removed 4 bases at V and 7 bases at J, leaving 16 bases unmatched. CDR3 region: CASSIQGQKITTGYTF. As DNA, the CDR3 is TGTGCCAGCAGCATACAGGGGCAAAAGATTACGACTGGCTACACCTTC.

The chain couples TRBV19 to TRBJ1-6; D uncertain. The V gene lost 7 bases and the J gene lost 4 bases, with 14 bases spanning the gap. Germline V gene data show CDR1 as LNHDA and CDR2 as SQIVND (reference sequence). This CDR3 region has 15 residues. The DNA for the CDR3 is TGTGCCAGTATGGTGGGGAGAACTTATAATTCACCCCTCCACTTT. Protein sequence: CASMVGRTYNSPLHF.

This rearrangement joins TRBV7-6 to TRBJ1-5, with 9 bases identical to TRBD1. The CDR3 loop spans 17 amino acids. Germline V CDR1 and CDR2: SGHVS, FNYEAQ. The V and J ends lost 3 bases and 5 bases, in that order; junction bases with no gene match: 11. CDR3 protein: CASSLIPGQGTDQPQHF. CDR3 nucleotide sequence: TGTGCCAGCAGCTTGATTCCGGGACAGGGAACGGATCAGCCCCAGCATTTT.

The chain is built from TRBV11-3 and TRBJ2-3; TRBD2 aligns across 14 bases. From germline, CDR1 is SGHNT and CDR2 YENEEA. The trim removed 6 bases at V and 1 base at J, leaving 9 bases unmatched. CDR3 length: 18 residues. Written as DNA, the CDR3 is TGTGCCAGCAGATCAGCCCCGGGACTAGCGGGGGGCACAGATACGCAGTATTTT. This translates into CASRSAPGLAGGTDTQYF.

The chain recombines TRBV5-1 with TRBJ2-1; TRBD1 is a possible D gene (5 bases). With 0 bases removed from V and 8 bases from J, the gap between germline ends came to 15 bases. Germline loops: CDR1 SGHRS, CDR2 YFSETQ. The CDR3 runs to 15 residues. CDR3 sequence reads: CASSLEVAGRDEQFF. The CDR3 nucleotides read TGCGCCAGCAGCTTGGAAGTCGCAGGGCGTGATGAGCAGTTCTTC.